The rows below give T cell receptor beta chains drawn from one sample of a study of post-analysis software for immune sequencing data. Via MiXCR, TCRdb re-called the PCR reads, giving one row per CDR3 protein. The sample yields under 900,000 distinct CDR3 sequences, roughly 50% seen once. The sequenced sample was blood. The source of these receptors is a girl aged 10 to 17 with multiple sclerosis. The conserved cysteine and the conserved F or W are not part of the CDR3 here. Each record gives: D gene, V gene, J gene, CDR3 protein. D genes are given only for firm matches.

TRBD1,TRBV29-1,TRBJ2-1,SVRGTGDFYNEQF
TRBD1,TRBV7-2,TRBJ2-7,ASRSTGGLNEQY
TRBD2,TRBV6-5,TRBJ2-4,ASSQSGGAGKNIRY
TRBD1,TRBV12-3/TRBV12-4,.,ASSMLGQGDEQY
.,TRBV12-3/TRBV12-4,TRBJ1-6,ASSLDGPSYNSPLH
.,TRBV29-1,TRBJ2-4,SASFGPPRNIQY
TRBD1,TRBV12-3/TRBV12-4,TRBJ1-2,ASSSGQGNYGYT
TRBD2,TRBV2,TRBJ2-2,ASRERGSTGELF
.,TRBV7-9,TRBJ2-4,ASSSTSPQLGKNIQY
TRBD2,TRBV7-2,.,ASGLPGLGPYEQY
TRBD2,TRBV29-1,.,SVEGGTEQY
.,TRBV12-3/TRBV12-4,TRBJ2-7,ASSLAGFSSYEQY
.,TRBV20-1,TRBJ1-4,SARDKGEKLF
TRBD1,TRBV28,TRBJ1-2,ASSLPGTARGYT
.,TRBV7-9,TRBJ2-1,ASSLVRGTYNEQF
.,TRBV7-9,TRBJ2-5,ASSLRGSRETQY
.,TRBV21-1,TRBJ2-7,ASMLDSGSPYEQY
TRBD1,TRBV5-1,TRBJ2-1,ASSSTGGTYNEQF
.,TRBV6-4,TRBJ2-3,ASSPRPASTDTQY
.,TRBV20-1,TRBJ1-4,SVWRARNEKLF
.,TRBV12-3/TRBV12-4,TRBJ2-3,ASSLGGGVLDTQY
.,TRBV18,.,ASSLTGLSVETQY
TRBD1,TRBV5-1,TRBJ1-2,ASSIPGTGGGYT
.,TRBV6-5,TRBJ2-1,ATVDLHNEQF
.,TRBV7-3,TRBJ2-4,ASSLSASPAGEGNEQY
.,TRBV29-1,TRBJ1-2,SVEGRGRNYGYT
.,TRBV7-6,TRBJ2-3,ASSSRGRRSADTQY
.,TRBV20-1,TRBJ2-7,SARGRGGNYEQY
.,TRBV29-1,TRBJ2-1,SVEDPRPRGRSNEQF
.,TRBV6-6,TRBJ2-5,ASRSQLVQETQY
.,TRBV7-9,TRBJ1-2,ASSSVTEEANYGYT
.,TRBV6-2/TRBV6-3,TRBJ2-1,ASSYGGGPYNEQF
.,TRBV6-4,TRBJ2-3,ASSGMPEDTQY
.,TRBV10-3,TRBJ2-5,AISGLGDQETQY
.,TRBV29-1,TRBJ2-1,SVARIDNEQF
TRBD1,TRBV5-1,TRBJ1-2,ASSLGGTGTSANYGYT
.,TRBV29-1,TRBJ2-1,SVVWYLVGTDNEQF
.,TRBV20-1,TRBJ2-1,SAFSGGQF
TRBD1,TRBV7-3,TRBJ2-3,ASSPRGQGAGDTQY
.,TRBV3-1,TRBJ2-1,ASSRNNEQF
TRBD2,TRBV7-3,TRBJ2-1,ASSSSGGGDEQF
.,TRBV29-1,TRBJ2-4,SVAGGGQKNIQY
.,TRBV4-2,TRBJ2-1,ASSLWQGGYNEQF
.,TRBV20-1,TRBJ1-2,SARRGLVYGYT